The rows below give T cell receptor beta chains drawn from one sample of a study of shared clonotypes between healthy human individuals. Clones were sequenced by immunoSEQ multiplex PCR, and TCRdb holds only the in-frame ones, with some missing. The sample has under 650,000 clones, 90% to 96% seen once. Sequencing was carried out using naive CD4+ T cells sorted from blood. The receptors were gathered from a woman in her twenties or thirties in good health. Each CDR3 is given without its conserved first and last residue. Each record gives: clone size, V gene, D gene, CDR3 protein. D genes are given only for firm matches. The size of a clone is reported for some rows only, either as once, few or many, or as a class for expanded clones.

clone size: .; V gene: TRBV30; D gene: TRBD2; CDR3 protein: AWSGLAGGNEQF
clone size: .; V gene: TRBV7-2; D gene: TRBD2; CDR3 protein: ASSPGLAGPYNEQF
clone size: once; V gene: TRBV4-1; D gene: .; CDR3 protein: ASSQVPTADTGELF
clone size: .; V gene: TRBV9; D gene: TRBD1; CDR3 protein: ASSERGHEGSEAF
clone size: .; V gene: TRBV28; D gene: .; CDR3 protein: ASRTGRTYEQY
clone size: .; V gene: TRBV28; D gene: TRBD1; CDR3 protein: AIPGQGSDTQY
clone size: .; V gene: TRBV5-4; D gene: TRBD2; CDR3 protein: ASSLGLADYYNEQF
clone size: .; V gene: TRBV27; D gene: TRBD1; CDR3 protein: ASSETRDSLSHLYEQY
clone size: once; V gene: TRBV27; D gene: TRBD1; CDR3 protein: ASSSGTAQETQY
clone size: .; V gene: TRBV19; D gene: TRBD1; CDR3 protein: ASSPGQNYNEQF
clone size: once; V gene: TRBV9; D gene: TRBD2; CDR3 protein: ASSGAGTSFGEQY
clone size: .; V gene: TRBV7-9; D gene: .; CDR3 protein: ASSLESGTIYEQY
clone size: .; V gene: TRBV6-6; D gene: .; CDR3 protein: ASTDRVNTGELF
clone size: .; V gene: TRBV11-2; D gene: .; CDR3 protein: ASSLDRDRTYEQY
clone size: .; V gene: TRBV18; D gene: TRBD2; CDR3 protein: ASSPRGGYEQY
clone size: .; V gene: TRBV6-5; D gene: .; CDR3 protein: ASSPSRGTEAF
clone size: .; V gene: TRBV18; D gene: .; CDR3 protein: ASSPGRSGEKLF
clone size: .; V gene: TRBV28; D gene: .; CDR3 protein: ASSFADRYEQY
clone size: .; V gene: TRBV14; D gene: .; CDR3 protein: ASSYRAMGGYT
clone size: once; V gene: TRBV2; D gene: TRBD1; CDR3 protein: ASSEPRQGGSYEQY